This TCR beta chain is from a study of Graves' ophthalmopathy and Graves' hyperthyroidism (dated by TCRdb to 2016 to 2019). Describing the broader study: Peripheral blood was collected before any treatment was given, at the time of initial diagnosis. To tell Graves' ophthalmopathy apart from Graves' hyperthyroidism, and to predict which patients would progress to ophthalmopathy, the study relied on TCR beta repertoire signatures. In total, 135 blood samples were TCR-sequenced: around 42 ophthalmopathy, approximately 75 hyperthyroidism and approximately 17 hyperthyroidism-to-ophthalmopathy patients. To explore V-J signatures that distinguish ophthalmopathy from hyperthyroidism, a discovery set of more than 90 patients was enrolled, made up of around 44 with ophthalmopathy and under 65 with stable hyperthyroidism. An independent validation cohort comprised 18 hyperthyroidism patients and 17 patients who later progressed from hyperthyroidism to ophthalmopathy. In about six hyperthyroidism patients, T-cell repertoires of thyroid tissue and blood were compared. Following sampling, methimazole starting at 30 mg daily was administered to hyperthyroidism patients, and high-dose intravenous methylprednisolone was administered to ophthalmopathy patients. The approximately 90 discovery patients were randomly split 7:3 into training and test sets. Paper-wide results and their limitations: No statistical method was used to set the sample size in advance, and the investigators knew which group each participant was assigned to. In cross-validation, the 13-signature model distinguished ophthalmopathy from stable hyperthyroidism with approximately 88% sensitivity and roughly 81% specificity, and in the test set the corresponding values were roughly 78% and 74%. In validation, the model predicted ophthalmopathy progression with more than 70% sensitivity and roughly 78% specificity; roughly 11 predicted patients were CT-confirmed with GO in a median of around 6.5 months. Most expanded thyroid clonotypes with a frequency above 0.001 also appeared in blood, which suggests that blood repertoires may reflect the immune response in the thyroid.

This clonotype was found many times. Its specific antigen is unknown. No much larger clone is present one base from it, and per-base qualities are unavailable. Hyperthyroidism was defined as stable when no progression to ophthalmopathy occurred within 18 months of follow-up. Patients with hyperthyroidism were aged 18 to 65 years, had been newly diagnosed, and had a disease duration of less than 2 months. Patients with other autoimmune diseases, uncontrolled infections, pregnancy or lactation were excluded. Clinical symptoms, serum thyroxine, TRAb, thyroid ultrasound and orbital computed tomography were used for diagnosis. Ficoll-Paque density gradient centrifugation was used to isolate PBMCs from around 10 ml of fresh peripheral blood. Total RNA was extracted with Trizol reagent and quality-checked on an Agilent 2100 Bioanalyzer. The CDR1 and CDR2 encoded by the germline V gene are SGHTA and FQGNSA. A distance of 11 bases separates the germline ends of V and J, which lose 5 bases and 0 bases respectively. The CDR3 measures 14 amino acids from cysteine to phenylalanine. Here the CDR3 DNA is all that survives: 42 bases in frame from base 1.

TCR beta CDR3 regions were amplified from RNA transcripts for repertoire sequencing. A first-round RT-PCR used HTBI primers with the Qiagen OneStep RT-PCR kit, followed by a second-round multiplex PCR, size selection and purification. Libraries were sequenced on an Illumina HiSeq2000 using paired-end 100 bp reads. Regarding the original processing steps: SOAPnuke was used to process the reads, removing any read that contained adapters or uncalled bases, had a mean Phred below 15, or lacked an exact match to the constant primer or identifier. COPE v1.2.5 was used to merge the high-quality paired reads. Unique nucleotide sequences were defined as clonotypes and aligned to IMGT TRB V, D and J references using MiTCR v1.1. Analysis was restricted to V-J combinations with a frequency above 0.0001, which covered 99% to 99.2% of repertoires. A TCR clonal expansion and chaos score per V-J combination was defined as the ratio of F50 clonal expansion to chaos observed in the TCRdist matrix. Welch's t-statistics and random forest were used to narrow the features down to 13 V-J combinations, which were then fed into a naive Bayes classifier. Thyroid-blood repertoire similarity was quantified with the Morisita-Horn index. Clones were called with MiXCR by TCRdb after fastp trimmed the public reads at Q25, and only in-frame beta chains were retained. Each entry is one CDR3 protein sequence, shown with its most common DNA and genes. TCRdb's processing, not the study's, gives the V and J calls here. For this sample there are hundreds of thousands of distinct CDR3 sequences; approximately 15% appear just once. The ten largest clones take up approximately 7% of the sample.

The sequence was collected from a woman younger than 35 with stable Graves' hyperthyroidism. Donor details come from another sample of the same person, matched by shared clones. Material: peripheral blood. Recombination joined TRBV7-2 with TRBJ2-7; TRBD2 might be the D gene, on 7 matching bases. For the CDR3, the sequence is CASSRGGSSYEQYF. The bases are TGTGCCAGCAGCCGCGGGGGCAGCTCCTACGAGCAGTACTTC.